These 26 T cell receptor beta chains came from one sample sequenced in a study of tumor-infiltrating lymphocytes in primary liver carcinoma. A constant-region primer primed TCR beta cDNA synthesis from roughly 500 ng of total RNA. Each TCR beta library was derived from three nested multiplex PCR rounds that employed slightly modified ARM-PCR. The study ran its first two PCR rounds for 9 to 10 cycles each, using TRBV1-TRBV30 forward primers and a C-beta reverse primer. TCRdb reanalysed the multiplex PCR reads using MiXCR and keeps one entry per CDR3 protein. This repertoire shows fewer than 75,000 distinct CDR3 sequences, about 71% found once; its top ten account for 40% to 45%. Each 20-30 mg portion of unsorted bulk tissue served as the source for co-extraction of RNA and DNA. Input material: liver tumor tissue from sampling region 4. As to subset: tumor region T4, right-lateral pole. These receptors came from a man aged 40-49 years with primary liver carcinoma and hepatitis B virus infection.

A word on this clonotype: A read error may account for a junction end that differs from germline. The rearrangement joins TRBV11-2 to TRBJ2-7; TRBD1 aligns across 9 bases. CDR3 size: 14 residues. Germline CDR1 SGHAT, CDR2 FQNNGV. CDR3 in amino acids: CTTRQGVTSYEQYF. The DNA of the CDR3 is TGCACCACTCGACAGGGGGTGACTTCCTACGAGCAGTACTTC. Supplemented by reference TRBV11-2 and TRBJ2-7, the full variable domain reads EAGVAQSPRYKIIEKRQSVAFWCNPISGHATLYWYQQILGQGPKLLIQFQNNGVVDDSQLPKDRFSAERLKGVDSTLKIQPAKLEDSAVYLCTTRQGVTSYEQYFGPGTRLTVT.

As concerns this clonotype: A read error may account for a junction end that differs from germline. The chain carries TRBV29-1 and TRBJ2-3; D call uncertain. This CDR3 comprises 11 residues. From germline, CDR1 is SQVTM and CDR2 ANQGSEA. The CDR3 DNA reads as TGCAACGCCTCTTACACAGATATGCAGTATTTT. Amino acid sequence: CNASYTDMQYF.

The chain employs TRBV4-1 and TRBJ2-4; no reliable D call. This CDR3 is 17 amino acids long. Trimming removed 6 bases at V and 3 bases at J, with 21 bases between. Germline V gene data show CDR1 as MGHRA and CDR2 as YSYEKL. CDR3 sequence (DNA): TGCGCCAGCAGTCAACCGAGTTCTCTCATAGTCAAAAACATTCAGTACTTC. Translated: CASSQPSSLIVKNIQYF.

A remark on this clonotype: A read error may be the cause here, since a much bigger clone is one base away. The chain combines TRBV10-3 with TRBJ2-5; TRBD2 matches at 7 bases. This CDR3 has 15 amino acids. CDR1 and CDR2 from the germline V gene are ENHRY and SYGVKD. After removal of 3 bases from V and 5 bases from J, the junction contained 9 bases not matched to a gene. The DNA for the CDR3 is TGTGCCATCAGTGACCGGGAGGAGGGGATGGAGACCCAGTACTTC. Its translation is CAISDREEGMETQYF.

Comments on this clonotype: One end of the junction varies from germline; a read error may be responsible. This chain uses TRBV28 with TRBJ1-5; D ambiguous. CDR3 size: 15 residues. The V gene's germline CDR1 is MDHEN and CDR2 SYDVKM. DNA of the CDR3: TGTGCCGGCAGCACCACGGACGGGGAAAATCAGCCCCATCATTTT. It translates to CAGSTTDGENQPHHF.

This clonotype was seen repeatedly, ten times or more. The rearrangement joins TRBV6-1 to TRBJ2-2, with D maybe TRBD1 (6 bases). Trimming took off 10 bases at V and 1 base at J, with 16 bases between the two ends. The germline gives CDR1 MNHNS, CDR2 SASEGT. CDR3 length: 15 amino acids. The CDR3 sequence: CATGWDTKNTGELFF. In DNA, the CDR3 is TGTGCCACAGGGTGGGACACTAAGAACACCGGGGAGCTGTTTTTT.

On this clonotype itself: A much bigger clone sits one base away, suggesting this may be a read error. The chain uses TRBV29-1 and TRBJ1-4, with no clear D. Germline V gene sequence: CDR1 SQVTM, CDR2 ANQGSEA. The CDR3 extends over 11 amino acids. The CDR3 nucleotides read TGCATCGGCGGAACTCAGGAAAAACTGTTTTTT. This encodes CIGGTQEKLFF.

Details on this clonotype: This may arise from a read error, as a much more abundant clone is one base away. The V and J genes are TRBV10-3 and TRBJ1-5; 7 bases line up with TRBD1. The CDR3 spans 13 residues. Germline V gene data show CDR1 as ENHRY and CDR2 as SYGVKD. CDR3 DNA sequence: TGTGACAGGACCGGGACAGACCAGGCGCCCCAGCATTTT. Protein: CDRTGTDQAPQHF.

The chain links TRBV6-1 to TRBJ2-5; TRBD1 matches at 9 bases. This CDR3 region has 13 residues. Germline V gives CDR1 MNHNS, CDR2 SASEGT. The trim removed 6 bases at V and 5 bases at J, leaving 4 bases unmatched. CDR3 loop: CASSDRGCETQYF. CDR3 DNA: TGTGCCAGCAGCGACAGGGGGTGTGAGACCCAGTACTTC.

A remark on this clonotype: Sequence at one end of the junction differs from germline and may be a read error. The V and J genes are TRBV6-6 and TRBJ1-3; TRBD1 matches 8 bases. Germline CDR1 MNHNY, CDR2 SVGAGI (reference sequence). The CDR3 is 16 residues long. CDR3 coding DNA: TGTGCCAGCAGTTACCCCCAGGGGGCCTCAGGAAACACCAAATATTTT. As protein: CASSYPQGASGNTKYF.

Note on this clonotype: A read error may be the cause here, since a much bigger clone is one base away. V is TRBV7-9 and J is TRBJ2-2; TRBD1 is a possible D gene (6 bases). CDR3 length: 16 amino acids. The germline V and J ends were trimmed by 1 base and 13 bases, with 22 bases remaining between them. Per germline, CDR1 SEHNR and CDR2 FQNEAQ (reference sequence). This CDR3 is CASSLVLQGWTRGLFF. In DNA form, the CDR3 reads TGTGCCAGCAGCTTAGTTCTTCAGGGTTGGACCAGGGGGCTGTTTTTT.

Many counts were recorded for this clonotype. One end of the junction is discordant with germline, which a read error may explain. This chain connects TRBV7-8 to TRBJ2-2, with TRBD1 matching 7 bases. This CDR3 is built from 19 residues. The germline V gene has CDR1 SGHVS and CDR2 FQNEAQ. The CDR3 DNA sequence: TGTGCCAGCATTCGACCCCGACAGGGAACGGTAGGATTCACCTGGGAGCTGTTTTTT. Protein: CASIRPRQGTVGFTWELFF. The whole variable domain, remainder taken from reference TRBV7-8 and TRBJ2-2, is GAGVSQSPRYKVAKRGQDVALRCDPISGHVSLFWYQQALGQGPEFLTYFQNEAQLDKSGLPSDRFFAERPEGSVSTLKIQRTQQEDSAVYLCASIRPRQGTVGFTWELFFGEGSRLTVL.

The CDR3 sequence: CASSPNRDPGELFF. In DNA form, the CDR3 reads TGTGCCAGCAGTCCAAACAGGGATCCCGGGGAGCTGTTTTTT. This chain joins TRBV28 and TRBJ2-2; D possibly corresponds to TRBD1 (6 bases). The CDR3 is made up of 14 amino acids. Looked up from germline, CDR1 is MDHEN and CDR2 is SYDVKM. The germline V and J ends were trimmed by 5 bases and 6 bases, with 13 bases remaining between them. The entire variable domain, with the rest obtained from reference TRBV28 and TRBJ2-2, is as follows: DVKVTQSSRYLVKRTGEKVFLECVQDMDHENMFWYRQDPGLGLRLIYFSYDVKMKEKGDIPEGYSVSREKKERFSLILESASTNQTSMYLCASSPNRDPGELFFGEGSRLTVL.

In regard to this clonotype: The junction does not match germline at one end; this may be a read error. The CDR3 loop is CASNQWDRNYGYTF. The CDR3 region has the DNA TGCGCCAGCAATCAATGGGACAGGAACTATGGCTACACCTTT. The J gene is TRBJ1-2, the V gene TRBV4-1, with 8 positions matching TRBD1. This CDR3 has 14 amino acids. CDR1 and CDR2 from the germline V gene are MGHRA and YSYEKL.

This clonotype was picked up many times. The chain joins TRBV11-2 to TRBJ2-3; TRBD2 matches 10 bases. The germline gives CDR1 SGHAT, CDR2 FQNNGV. The V segment lost 4 bases and the J segment 6 bases; nucleotides outside the gene matches: 10. The CDR3 spans 16 residues. For the CDR3, the DNA is TGTGCCAGCAGCTCCTCGGGACTAGCGAGAGTGGATACGCAGTATTTT. Its protein is CASSSSGLARVDTQYF.

As for this clonotype: This likely comes from a read error, as the CDR3 has no conserved phenylalanine or tryptophan at its end. The chain combines TRBV4-2 with TRBJ2-3; 10 bases align to TRBD2. The germline CDR1 and CDR2 sequences are LGHNA and YNFKEQ. The CDR3 length is 18 residues. CDR3 region: CARSQVALLAGVTDTQYS. The CDR3 DNA sequence: TGTGCCAGAAGCCAAGTGGCGCTTCTAGCGGGAGTGACAGATACGCAGTATTCT.

With respect to this clonotype: A much larger clone sits a single nucleotide away, making a read error possible. The chain employs TRBV12-3 or TRBV12-4 and TRBJ2-5; TRBD1 aligns across 7 bases. This CDR3 region has 14 residues. CDR3 residues: CASAQGQSQETEYF. In nucleotides, the CDR3 is TGTGCCAGCGCTCAGGGACAGTCCCAAGAGACCGAGTACTTC.

Regarding this clonotype: A read error may produce the germline difference seen at one junction end. The J gene is TRBJ2-3, the V gene TRBV6-2 or TRBV6-3, with D unresolved. Germline lookup yields CDR1 MNHEY and CDR2 SVGEGT. This CDR3 is built from 14 residues. This CDR3 is CASSSQALTDTQYF. In nucleotides, the CDR3 is TGTGCCAGCAGTTCTCAGGCACTCACAGACACGCAGTATTTT.

The chain couples TRBV5-4 to TRBJ2-3; D is uncertain. The CDR3 runs 13 residues. V was pared by 3 bases and J by 6 bases, with 11 bases between. Germline lookup yields CDR1 SGHNT and CDR2 YYREEE (reference sequence). The CDR3 reads CASSSKSLDTQYF. In DNA form, the CDR3 reads TGTGCCAGCAGCTCGAAAAGTCTCGATACGCAGTATTTT.

A word on this clonotype: One base away lies a much larger clone, so this may be a sequencing read error. The chain has TRBV28 and TRBJ1-1; the match to TRBD1 covers 7 bases. CDR3 length: 14 amino acids. Germline CDR1 is MDHEN and CDR2 is SYDVKM. CDR3 DNA: TGTGCCAGCACCTCGGGACAGACGAACACTGAAGTTTTCTTT. Its translation: CASTSGQTNTEVFF. Complete variable domain (other parts from reference TRBV28 and TRBJ1-1): DVKVTQSSRYLVKRTGEKVFLECVQDMDHENMFWYRQDPGLGLRLIYFSYDVKMKEKGDIPEGYSVSREKKERFSLILESASTNQTSMYLCASTSGQTNTEVFFGQGTRLTVV.

The CDR3 bases are TGTGCCAGCAGTGAGGGTGTGAACACTGAAGCTTTCTTT. It codes for CASSEGVNTEAFF. J is TRBJ1-1 and V is TRBV6-1; no firm D call. V dropped 3 bases and J dropped 0 bases, with 5 bases sitting between them. Germline V gene data show CDR1 as MNHNS and CDR2 as SASEGT. CDR3 length: 13 residues.

Worth noting for this clonotype: Being one base from a much bigger clone, this may be a read error. The chain has TRBV12-3 or TRBV12-4 and TRBJ1-6; no clear D gene. The V end lost 5 bases, the J end lost 8 bases, and 13 bases lay between the germline ends. This CDR3 has 14 amino acids. The CDR3 sequence: CASSADIQYSPLHF. The CDR3 nucleotides are TGTGCCAGCAGTGCAGACATACAATATTCACCCCTCCACTTT.

The chain uses TRBV4-2 and TRBJ2-3; D uncertain. The CDR3 is made up of 16 amino acids. Looked up from germline, CDR1 is LGHNA and CDR2 is YNFKEQ. V was trimmed by 0 bases and J by 1 base, leaving 11 bases between them. This chain's CDR3 is CASSQEASPRTDTQYF. The DNA for the CDR3 is TGTGCCAGCAGCCAAGAGGCATCACCTCGCACAGATACGCAGTATTTT.

This clonotype has a single count. A read error may be the cause here, since a much bigger clone is one base away. This rearrangement joins TRBV4-2 to TRBJ2-7; D remains unclear. The CDR3 runs 15 residues. Germline CDR1 reads LGHNA; CDR2 reads YNFKEQ. CDR3 in amino acids: CASNQTWRGSYEQYF. CDR3 DNA: TGTGCCAGCAACCAAACATGGCGCGGATCCTACGAGCAGTACTTC.

A word on this clonotype: It may be a read error: a sequence one base away is much more abundant. The CDR3 spells CASSQDGSPAKNIQYF. CDR3 in DNA: TGCGCCAGCAGCCAAGATGGCAGCCCAGCCAAAAACATTCAGTACTTC. This sequence joins TRBV4-3 and TRBJ2-4; D gene ambiguous. Between the trimmed V and J ends, which lost 0 bases and 0 bases, there was a span of 9 bases. Germline CDR1 LGHNA, CDR2 YSLEER. The length of the CDR3 is 16 residues.

This chain joins TRBV4-1 and TRBJ2-1; TRBD1 or TRBD2 may be the D gene (6 bases each). Trimming pared 1 base from V and 8 bases from J, leaving 33 bases between. CDR1 MGHRA and CDR2 YSYEKL come from the germline V gene. This CDR3 has 21 residues. CDR3 DNA sequence: TGCGCCAGCAGCCAAGGTGCCCGGGGGCAAGGGTTTTTCACCCCCACGGATGAGCAGTTCTTC. It yields the protein CASSQGARGQGFFTPTDEQFF.